The rows below give T cell receptor beta chains drawn from one sample of a study of molecular identifiers for immune sequencing clone quantification. TCRdb independently ran MiXCR on the PCR reads; one entry per CDR3 protein. The sample contains a few hundred thousand distinct CDR3 sequences, about 20% of which appear only once. Sequenced material: naive CD8+ T cells from blood, with Jurkat cell RNA spiked in. These receptors came from a human donor in good health. Some libraries in this study had Jurkat cell RNA spiked in. The CDR3 runs from the conserved cysteine through the conserved F or W. The D gene is left open where the match is weak. Clone size, where shown, is once, few, many, or a class for clones that have expanded.

TRBJ1-1 | TRBV29-1 | - | many | TGCAGCGTTGAAGAGGGGGGGCCTGAAGCTTTCTTT | CSVEEGGPEAFF
TRBJ2-7 | TRBV29-1 | - | many | TGCAGCGTTCGAGACACCTACGAGCAGTACTTC | CSVRDTYEQYF
TRBJ1-2 | TRBV7-9 | TRBD1 | few | TGTGCCAGCAGCCCAGGGGGACAGGGCCCCCCTTGGAGCTATGGCTACACCTTC | CASSPGGQGPPWSYGYTF
TRBJ1-1 | TRBV12-3/TRBV12-4 | TRBD1 | many | TGTGCCAGCAGCCCGATACCGACAGGGGTGAACACTGAAGCTTTCTTT | CASSPIPTGVNTEAFF
TRBJ1-5 | TRBV12-3/TRBV12-4 | - | many | TGTGCCAGCAGTTCAGACATCCATCAGCCCCAGCATTTT | CASSSDIHQPQHF
TRBJ2-2 | TRBV20-1 | TRBD2 | - | TGCAGTCTAGCGGGAGAGGGGAACACCGGGGAGCTGTTTTTT | CSLAGEGNTGELFF
TRBJ2-3 | TRBV20-1 | TRBD1 | - | TGCAGTGCTAGAGGGGGGGACAGGGGACTGGATAGCACAGATACGCAGTATTTT | CSARGGDRGLDSTDTQYF
TRBJ1-1 | TRBV11-2 | - | - | TGTGCCAGCAGCCCACAGCCCTGGAATGAAGCTTTCTTT | CASSPQPWNEAFF
TRBJ2-7 | TRBV4-1 | TRBD1 | - | TGCACCAGCAGCCCCCCTGGCACAGGGGCCTACGAGCAGTACTTC | CTSSPPGTGAYEQYF
TRBJ1-5 | TRBV2 | TRBD1 | once | TGTGCCAGCACCGACAGGGTTCGGCCCCAGCATTTT | CASTDRVRPQHF
TRBJ1-5 | TRBV6-5 | - | - | TGTGCCAGCACCTCGGGTAGGGGTAGCAATCAGCCCCAGCATTTT | CASTSGRGSNQPQHF
TRBJ2-1 | TRBV28 | - | - | TGTGCCAGCAGTTTGCAATCACTTACCTACAATGAGCAGTTCTTC | CASSLQSLTYNEQFF
TRBJ2-5 | TRBV30 | - | - | TGTGCCTGGAGGGGCAGGAGGGAAGAGACCCAGTACTTC | CAWRGRREETQYF
TRBJ2-7 | TRBV27 | - | many | TGTGCCAGCAGTTTATCGGCGGGGCGGACCTACGAGCAGTACTTC | CASSLSAGRTYEQYF
TRBJ2-7 | TRBV28 | - | few | TGTGCCAGCAGTTCGCGGCTAGCGATCTACGAGCAGTACTTC | CASSSRLAIYEQYF
TRBJ2-3 | TRBV5-8 | TRBD2 | - | TGTGCCAGCAGCTACCGGACTAGCGGGTCAGGCACAGATACGCAGTATTTT | CASSYRTSGSGTDTQYF
TRBJ1-5 | TRBV12-3/TRBV12-4 | - | - | TGTGCCAGCAGTTTAGCAGGGGGGGTAGGACAGCCCCAGCATTTT | CASSLAGGVGQPQHF
TRBJ2-3 | TRBV7-9 | TRBD1 | many | TGTGCCAGCAGCTCCCGGGACAGCCGCACAGATACGCAGTATTTT | CASSSRDSRTDTQYF
TRBJ1-1 | TRBV6-2/TRBV6-3 | TRBD1 | few | TGTGCCAGCAGTTCACACCAGGGACAGGGGATTAACGCTGAAGCTTTCTTT | CASSSHQGQGINAEAFF
TRBJ2-1 | TRBV4-3 | - | few | TGCGCCAGCAGCCAAGATCGGGGAACGAATGAGCAGTTCTTC | CASSQDRGTNEQFF
TRBJ1-1 | TRBV2 | - | many | TGTGCCAGCAGTCCCCAGGCGGGTAACACTGAAGCTTTCTTT | CASSPQAGNTEAFF
TRBJ2-7 | TRBV9 | - | many | TGTGCCAGCAGCGTAGGCGGGCCTTTGTACGAGCAGTACTTC | CASSVGGPLYEQYF
TRBJ2-1 | TRBV7-9 | - | many | TGTGCCAGCAGCGACTCTAGCGTCAATGAGCAGTTCTTC | CASSDSSVNEQFF
TRBJ1-1 | TRBV28 | - | - | TGTGCCAGCAGTCCCCGGGGGGGGGTAATGAACACTGAAGCTTTCTTT | CASSPRGGVMNTEAFF
TRBJ2-7 | TRBV10-3 | - | - | TGTGCCATCAGTGGTGGTGGGTCCTACGAGCAGTACTTC | CAISGGGSYEQYF
TRBJ2-7 | TRBV7-6 | - | once | TGTGCCAGCAGCTTTGGGGCGGGCTGGGGCTCCGAGCAGTACTTC | CASSFGAGWGSEQYF
TRBJ1-2 | TRBV5-1 | - | many | TGCGCCAGCAGCTCGACAGGTTTTGATAACTATGGCTACACCTTC | CASSSTGFDNYGYTF
TRBJ1-1 | TRBV9 | - | few | TGTGCCAGCAGAAAACCGATAGAAGGGGGGATGAACACTGAAGCTTTCTTT | CASRKPIEGGMNTEAFF
TRBJ1-1 | TRBV20-1 | - | many | TGCAGTGCTAGGACTTCCGGACTTACGAACACTGAAGCTTTCTTT | CSARTSGLTNTEAFF
TRBJ2-7 | TRBV4-1 | TRBD1 | many | TGCGCCAGCAGCCCCCAGGGACAGGGCTACGAGCAGTACTTC | CASSPQGQGYEQYF
TRBJ1-6 | TRBV21-1 | - | - | TGTGCCAGCACTCCGGGAGGCAGGGAGGGAAGGTCACCCCTCCACTTT | CASTPGGREGRSPLHF
TRBJ1-1 | TRBV4-1 | - | many | TGCGCCAGCAGCCAAGTAACAGTGAACACTGAAGCTTTCTTT | CASSQVTVNTEAFF
TRBJ2-7 | TRBV7-9 | - | - | TGTGCCAGCAGCTTAGCGCTCAGGTCCTACGAGCAGTACTTC | CASSLALRSYEQYF
TRBJ2-1 | TRBV7-6 | - | - | TGTGCCAGCAGCTTAGAGGCTACCCCCCGACCCAATGAGCAGTTCTTC | CASSLEATPRPNEQFF
TRBJ1-5 | TRBV6-2/TRBV6-3 | - | few | TGTGCCAGCCGTGGACAGAGCAATCAGCCCCAGCATTTT | CASRGQSNQPQHF
TRBJ2-6 | TRBV30 | - | many | TGTGCCTGGACCCCGCCCGGGATCTCTGGGGCCAACGTCCTGACTTTC | CAWTPPGISGANVLTF
TRBJ2-3 | TRBV6-5 | TRBD2 | few | TGTGCCAGCAGTTACTCGCGGGTTAGCGGGGACACAGATACGCAGTATTTT | CASSYSRVSGDTDTQYF
TRBJ2-7 | TRBV16 | TRBD1 | - | TGTGCCAGCAGCCAAAGTGGACAGGGTCTTTCCGAGCAGTACTTC | CASSQSGQGLSEQYF
TRBJ2-7 | TRBV9 | - | few | TGTGCCAGCAGCGTAGCTATGACTCCGAACGACGAGCAGTACTTC | CASSVAMTPNDEQYF
TRBJ1-2 | TRBV12-3/TRBV12-4 | - | few | TGTGCCAGCAGTTTCAGGGTATCCAACTATGGCTACACCTTC | CASSFRVSNYGYTF
TRBJ1-5 | TRBV12-5 | - | many | TGTGCTAGTGGAGAAAGCGGACAGCAGTATAGCAATCAGCCCCAGCATTTT | CASGESGQQYSNQPQHF
TRBJ2-7 | TRBV6-5 | - | many | TGTGCCAGCAGTTACGGGTGGGAGAACTACGAGCAGTACTTC | CASSYGWENYEQYF